Listed below are T cell receptor beta chains from one sample, sequenced in a study of identical twins. TCRdb reanalysed the 5' RACE reads using MiXCR and keeps one entry per CDR3 protein. The table has 450,000 or so distinct CDR3 sequences, approximately 15% seen once. These data were also filed under a second study, of yellow fever vaccine responses in identical twins.

Source material: CD4+ T cells sorted from blood. Receptors were obtained from a woman aged 18 to 35 in good health. Both conserved end residues are part of each CDR3. D genes are given only for firm matches. Size is omitted from some rows. Given values are once, few, many or a class for expanded clones.

clone_size j_call v_call d_call cdr3_aa cdr3_nt
NA TRBJ1-2 TRBV3-1 NA CASSQRENYGYTF TGTGCCAGCAGCCAAAGAGAGAACTATGGCTACACCTTC
NA TRBJ2-1 TRBV10-1 NA CASSAPRDRPIDNEQFF TGCGCCAGCAGTGCCCCCCGAGATCGCCCCATTGACAATGAGCAGTTCTTC
many TRBJ2-5 TRBV7-2 NA CASSLLTGLAQYF TGTGCCAGCAGCTTATTAACAGGGTTGGCCCAGTACTTC
few TRBJ2-3 TRBV6-2/TRBV6-3 NA CASSYSSNIPGHYTQYF TGTGCCAGCAGTTACTCCTCCAACATCCCAGGGCACTATACGCAGTATTTT
NA TRBJ1-5 TRBV5-1 NA CATSGGVSNQPQHF TGCGCCACCTCGGGCGGCGTTAGCAATCAGCCCCAGCATTTT
NA TRBJ2-1 TRBV12-3/TRBV12-4 NA CASRPSNLYNEQFF TGTGCCAGCAGGCCGAGTAACCTGTACAATGAGCAGTTCTTC
many TRBJ1-1 TRBV9 NA CASSDPPGLNTEAFF TGTGCCAGCAGCGACCCGCCGGGATTGAACACTGAAGCTTTCTTT
NA TRBJ1-2 TRBV5-1 TRBD1 CASSPPTGNYGYTF TGCGCCAGCAGCCCACCGACAGGGAACTATGGCTACACCTTC
NA TRBJ2-1 TRBV10-3 TRBD2 CAISSTISELASGGPHSYNEQFF TGTGCCATCAGCTCGACCATCAGCGAGCTGGCTAGCGGGGGACCGCACTCCTACAATGAGCAGTTCTTC
many TRBJ2-7 TRBV4-2 TRBD1 CASSPLSQQGLYEQYF TGTGCCAGCAGCCCCTTAAGTCAACAGGGGCTTTACGAGCAGTACTTC
NA TRBJ2-7 TRBV27 NA CASSPGLGYEQYF TGTGCCAGCAGTCCTGGTTTGGGCTACGAGCAGTACTTC
NA TRBJ2-7 TRBV5-1 NA CASRMLEGGLSYEQYF TGCGCGAGCAGGATGTTAGAGGGGGGACTCTCCTACGAGCAGTACTTC
NA TRBJ2-7 TRBV6-2/TRBV6-3 TRBD1 CASSYGGQIFSYEQYF TGTGCCAGCAGTTACGGGGGACAGATATTCTCCTACGAGCAGTACTTC
few TRBJ2-7 TRBV10-3 NA CAICRDTYYEQYF TGTGCCATCTGTAGGGACACCTACTACGAGCAGTACTTC
NA TRBJ2-1 TRBV2 NA CASKDDNNEQFF TGTGCCAGCAAAGACGATAACAATGAGCAGTTCTTC
NA TRBJ2-6 TRBV5-1 TRBD1 CASSPAGGLVLTF TGCGCCAGCAGCCCCGCAGGGGGTCTAGTCCTGACTTTC
many TRBJ1-4 TRBV6-5 NA CASSFGRRDEKLFF TGTGCCAGCAGTTTTGGCCGACGCGATGAAAAACTGTTTTTT
NA TRBJ2-1 TRBV5-1 TRBD2 CASSLDERGTYNEQFF TGCGCCAGCAGCTTGGATGAGCGGGGGACTTACAATGAGCAGTTCTTC
few TRBJ1-5 TRBV20-1 NA CSASHTINQPQHF TGCAGTGCTAGCCACACCATCAATCAGCCCCAGCATTTT
few TRBJ2-5 TRBV4-1 TRBD1 CASSQVQGAGRTQYF TGCGCCAGCAGCCAAGTACAGGGGGCTGGCAGGACCCAGTACTTC
once TRBJ2-4 TRBV27 NA CASSSDAERIQYF TGTGCCAGCAGTTCCGACGCAGAGCGCATTCAGTACTTC
few TRBJ2-7 TRBV15 TRBD1 CATSRVWTGGNEQYF TGTGCCACCAGCAGAGTGTGGACAGGGGGTAACGAGCAGTACTTC
many TRBJ2-1 TRBV5-1 NA CASSLAGQETNEQFF TGCGCCAGCAGCTTGGCTGGGCAGGAGACCAATGAGCAGTTCTTC
NA TRBJ2-7 TRBV5-1 NA CASSLQTAYYEQYF TGCGCCAGCAGCTTGCAAACAGCCTACTACGAGCAGTACTTC
NA TRBJ2-4 TRBV14 NA CASSQGFEPKNIQYF TGTGCCAGCAGCCAGGGTTTCGAACCCAAAAACATTCAGTACTTC
NA TRBJ2-5 TRBV20-1 TRBD2 CSASLPGAGETQYF TGCAGTGCTAGCCTCCCGGGAGCGGGGGAGACCCAGTACTTC
NA TRBJ2-7 TRBV7-9 TRBD1 CASSDWDRGRHEQYF TGTGCCAGCAGCGACTGGGACAGGGGGCGCCACGAGCAGTACTTC
NA TRBJ1-1 TRBV20-1 TRBD1 CSARGGGQAASEAFF TGCAGTGCTAGAGGGGGAGGACAGGCGGCTTCTGAAGCTTTCTTT
few TRBJ2-5 TRBV28 TRBD2 CASRTAGLRQETQYF TGTGCCAGCAGGACCGCGGGACTACGCCAAGAGACCCAGTACTTC
few TRBJ1-1 TRBV4-3 NA CASSQDGGTTEAFF TGCGCCAGCAGCCAAGATGGGGGGACAACTGAAGCTTTCTTT
NA TRBJ2-3 TRBV7-2 NA CASSLDARPRADTQYF TGTGCCAGCAGCTTGGACGCCCGTCCGCGCGCAGATACGCAGTATTTT
many TRBJ1-3 TRBV20-1 TRBD1 CSASRGLGNTIYF TGCAGTGCTAGCAGGGGGCTTGGAAACACCATATATTTT
few TRBJ2-5 TRBV7-9 TRBD1 CASTPKQPRTGETQYF TGTGCCAGCACCCCCAAACAACCTAGGACAGGAGAGACCCAGTACTTC
many TRBJ2-7 TRBV7-9 TRBD1 CASSFGQGVNEQYF TGTGCCAGCAGCTTTGGACAGGGAGTCAACGAGCAGTACTTC
few TRBJ2-1 TRBV11-2 NA CASRTLTGSSYNEQFF TGTGCCAGCAGGACTCTCACCGGGAGCTCCTACAATGAGCAGTTCTTC
many TRBJ2-3 TRBV7-9 TRBD2 CASSLTSGGTDTQYF TGTGCCAGCAGCCTGACTAGCGGGGGCACAGATACGCAGTATTTT